This T cell receptor (beta chain) was captured in a study of T cell repertoires in cytomegalovirus infection (dated by TCRdb to the late 2010s). A note on the overall study: The HLA type of each donor mattered for the analysis, because public TCR beta signatures pointed to carriage of CMV infection along with the matching HLA type.

These reads were obtained on an Illumina HiSeq 1500. The public reads were reprocessed in TCRdb via fastp at Q25 and MiXCR, keeping in-frame beta chains. Rows with one shared CDR3 protein collapse into an entry with the most common genes and DNA. The sample contains approximately 400,000 distinct CDR3 sequences, 25% to 40% of them found a single time. The top ten clones comprise approximately 14% of the sample. The CDR3 has 13 amino acids, counting the end cysteine and phenylalanine. CDR3 DNA only is kept here, 39 bases in frame from base 1. For this chain, trimming is 7 bases at the V end and 9 bases at the J end, and the number of junction bases without a gene match is 8. Concerning this clonotype: Its antigen is still unknown. There are no base qualities to consult, and no much larger clone falls within one base.

Overall results and qualifications from the work: Cumulative frequency of public TCR beta family members discriminated carriers of CMV infection plus the relevant HLA type in this cohort and an independent 352-donor cohort. In the ex vivo response, HLA-C-restricted CMV-specific TCR beta clonotypes were dominant, and in two of eight donors the single most frequent clonotype came from this HLA-C-restricted group.

Input material: PBMCs. The receptor's source is a human donor in good health (CMV status not recorded). Some clones in this sample may be carry-over from other donors' samples. This chain is built from TRBV12-3 or TRBV12-4 and TRBJ2-1; TRBD2 lines up with 8 middle nucleotides. CDR3 sequence: CASKLTSGGEQFF. The nucleotide sequence is given as TGTGCCAGCAAACTTACTAGCGGAGGTGAGCAGTTCTTC.